These 6 T cell receptor beta chains were all obtained from the same sample, sequenced in a study of blood T cell repertoires in COVID-19 (dated by TCRdb to the early 2020s). The library came from the immunoSEQ multiplex PCR assay. Imported from immuneACCESS, the table was reduced by TCRdb to in-frame sequences with V and J called. These copies leave out some clones; in studies compared against another copy, an unresolved V gene accounts for under half, and the cause of the remainder is not known. The sample table shows roughly 91,000 clones, and 82% are seen once. The ten largest clones take up 0.95% to 1.5% of the sample. Material: peripheral blood. All receptors derive from a woman aged 80 or over with acute or convalescent COVID-19.

The gene calls are TRBV6-5 and TRBJ2-7; D perhaps matches TRBD1 (6 bases). The V gene lost 4 bases and the J gene lost 6 bases, with 10 bases spanning the gap. The CDR3 is 12 residues long. The germline V gene has CDR1 MNHEY and CDR2 SVGAGI. This CDR3 reads CASSFSGAEQYF. In DNA, the CDR3 is TGTGCCAGCAGTTTTTCAGGGGCCGAGCAGTACTTC.

V usage is TRBV28 and J usage is TRBJ2-3, with D perhaps TRBD1 (5 bases). Per the germline V gene, CDR1 is MDHEN and CDR2 is SYDVKM. V was pared by 5 bases and J by 0 bases, with 9 bases between. There are 14 residues in the CDR3. The CDR3 protein is CASSRRQSTDTQYF. CDR3 in DNA: TGTGCCAGCAGTCGCCGACAGAGCACAGATACGCAGTATTTT.

V usage is TRBV19 and J usage is TRBJ1-1; D might be TRBD1 (5 bases). The CDR3 has 13 amino acids. Trimming stripped 4 bases from V and 1 base from J, with 7 bases between. Germline V CDR1 and CDR2: LNHDA, SQIVND (reference sequence). For the CDR3, the DNA is TGTGCCAGTAGTAGTAGGGGGAACACTGAAGCTTTCTTT. It yields the protein CASSSRGNTEAFF. Based on the CDR3 plus reference TRBV19 and TRBJ1-1, the full variable domain is DGGITQSPKYLFRKEGQNVTLSCEQNLNHDAMYWYRQDPGQGLRLIYYSQIVNDFQKGDIAEGYSVSREKKESFPLTVTSAQKNPTAFYLCASSSRGNTEAFFGQGTRLTVV.

The chain couples TRBV19 to TRBJ2-5; D is unclear. Trimming left V 5 bases short and J 0 bases short, with 13 bases between. The V gene's germline CDR1 is LNHDA and CDR2 SQIVND (reference sequence). The CDR3 extends over 15 amino acids. CDR3 in DNA: TGTGCCAGTAGTCGAAGCCTTTCAAACCAAGAGACCCAGTACTTC. Its translation is CASSRSLSNQETQYF.

This chain connects TRBV6-1 to TRBJ1-2; 10 nucleotides align to TRBD1. This CDR3 region has 15 residues. Trimming cost V 0 bases and J 7 bases; bases outside gene matches: 5. In germline, CDR1 is MNHNS, CDR2 SASEGT. The CDR3 region has the DNA TGTGCCAGCAGTGAAGCTCCGGGACAGGGGTTTGGCTACACCTTC. Encoded protein: CASSEAPGQGFGYTF.

This clone was observed once. The chain has TRBV19 and TRBJ1-2; tentatively, D is TRBD1 (5 bases). The CDR3 sequence is 13 residues long. Trimming cost V 3 bases and J 1 base, with 6 bases left between them. Germline CDR1 reads LNHDA; CDR2 reads SQIVND (reference sequence). CDR3 DNA: TGTGCCAGTAGTATCCAGGGTAACTATGGCTACACCTTC. Translated: CASSIQGNYGYTF.